The sequence of this TCR beta chain was determined in a study of blood T cell repertoires in COVID-19. Whole-study context: The analysed material was cDNA or gDNA that came from T cells, B-cell-depleted T cells, or PBMCs.

The CDR3 contains 15 residues. Germline V gene sequence: CDR1 SGHRS, CDR2 YFSETQ. V dropped 5 bases and J dropped 0 bases, with 14 bases sitting between them. Libraries were prepared by immunoSEQ multiplex PCR; TCRdb keeps only in-frame clonotypes and omits some of them. The sample carries 130,000 to 150,000 clones, about 85% recorded once. The sequence derives from a woman aged 40 to 50 with active or convalescent COVID-19. The rearrangement uses TRBV5-1 and TRBJ1-2, with D possibly matching TRBD1 (6 bases). Source material: peripheral blood. The DNA of the CDR3 is TGCGCCAGCAGTCTGACAGGCCTCTCTAACTATGGCTACACCTTC. Residues: CASSLTGLSNYGYTF.